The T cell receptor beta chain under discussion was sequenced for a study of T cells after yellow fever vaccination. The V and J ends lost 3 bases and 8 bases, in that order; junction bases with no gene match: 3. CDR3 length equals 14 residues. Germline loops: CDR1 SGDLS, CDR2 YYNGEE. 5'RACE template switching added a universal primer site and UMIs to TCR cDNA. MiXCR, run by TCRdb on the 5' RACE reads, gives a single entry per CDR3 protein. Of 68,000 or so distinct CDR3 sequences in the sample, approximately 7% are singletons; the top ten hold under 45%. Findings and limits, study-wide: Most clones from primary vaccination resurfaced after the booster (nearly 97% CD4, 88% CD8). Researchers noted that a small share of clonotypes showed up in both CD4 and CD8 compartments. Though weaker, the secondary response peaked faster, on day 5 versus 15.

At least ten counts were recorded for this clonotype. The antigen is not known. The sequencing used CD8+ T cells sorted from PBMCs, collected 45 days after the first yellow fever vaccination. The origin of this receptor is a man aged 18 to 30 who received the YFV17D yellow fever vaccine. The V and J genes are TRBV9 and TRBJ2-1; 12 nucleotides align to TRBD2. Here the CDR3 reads CASSGRTSGDEQFF. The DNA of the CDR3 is TGTGCCAGCAGCGGCCGGACTAGCGGGGATGAGCAGTTCTTC.